These 32 T cell receptor beta chains share one sample of origin, sequenced in a study of blood T cell repertoires in COVID-19. The data were produced by immunoSEQ multiplex PCR, yet TCRdb's version contains in-frame clones alone and is incomplete. This sample has 150,000 to 200,000 clones, with around 83% found just once. The sequencing sample was made of peripheral blood. The origin of the receptors is a woman in her sixties or seventies with COVID-19, enrolled during active disease.

This chain uses TRBV5-1 with TRBJ2-1; 9 bases are shared with TRBD2. Germline-derived CDR1 and CDR2 are SGHRS and YFSETQ. This CDR3 has 16 amino acids. The J segment lost 3 bases and the V segment lost 5 bases, leaving 9 bases of the junction unmatched. The CDR3 loop is CASSSREREVYNEQFF. The CDR3 DNA reads TGCGCCAGCAGTAGCCGGGAGCGGGAGGTCTACAATGAGCAGTTCTTC.

This chain links TRBV6-4 with TRBJ1-3; 7 nucleotides agree with TRBD1. Per the germline V gene, CDR1 is MRHNA and CDR2 is SNTAGT. The CDR3 totals 14 residues. After removal of 7 bases from V and 3 bases from J, the junction contained 6 bases not matched to a gene. This CDR3 is CASNYRGVGNTIYF. CDR3 in DNA: TGTGCCAGCAACTACAGGGGCGTTGGAAACACCATATATTTT.

The V call is TRBV28, the J call TRBJ2-1; no reliable D call. V lost 7 bases and J 6 bases, leaving 10 bases between the germline ends. The CDR3 has 12 amino acids. The germline V gene has CDR1 MDHEN and CDR2 SYDVKM. For the CDR3, the DNA is TGTGCCAGCACTACGCGCCCCAATGAGCAGTTCTTC. Its translation is CASTTRPNEQFF.

About this clone itself: This sample includes further DNA sequences coding for the same CDR3. The V gene is TRBV28, the J gene TRBJ1-1; no clear D gene. The CDR3 runs 14 residues. V shed 5 bases and J shed 2 bases, with 12 bases lying between them. Germline loops: CDR1 MDHEN, CDR2 SYDVKM. CDR3 protein: CASSPPRGNTEAFF. The DNA for the CDR3 is TGTGCCAGCAGTCCTCCTCGGGGAAACACTGAAGCTTTCTTT.

The chain employs TRBV6-5 and TRBJ2-2, with TRBD1 matching over 7 bases. The CDR3 loop spans 15 amino acids. V trimming: 5 bases; J trimming: 7 bases; junction bases outside the gene matches: 10. The V gene's germline CDR1 is MNHEY and CDR2 SVGAGI. The CDR3 is CASSLLGQVDGELFF. The CDR3 DNA reads TGTGCCAGCAGTCTCCTTGGACAGGTGGACGGGGAGCTGTTTTTT.

The V and J genes are TRBV5-1 and TRBJ2-7, with 10 bases fitting TRBD2. Germline lookup yields CDR1 SGHRS and CDR2 YFSETQ. V shed 0 bases, J shed 2 bases, and the junction held 5 bases outside the gene matches. CDR3 length: 16 residues. The CDR3, as DNA: TGCGCCAGCAGCTTGGAATCTAGCGGGAGCCCCTACGAGCAGTACTTC. Its protein product is CASSLESSGSPYEQYF.

In this sample, this clone turned up once. J is TRBJ1-5 and V is TRBV28; D ambiguous. Germline V CDR1 and CDR2: MDHEN, SYDVKM. V was cut by 4 bases and J by 3 bases, with 4 bases left in between. The CDR3 spans 12 residues. The CDR3, as DNA: TGTGCCAGCAGTTCCCACAATCAGCCCCAGCATTTT. Its protein product is CASSSHNQPQHF.

The chain recombines TRBV5-8 with TRBJ1-1, with no clear D. Trimming stripped 1 base from V and 5 bases from J, with 15 bases between. Germline CDR1 reads SGHTS; CDR2 reads YDEGEE. The CDR3 covers 15 residues. The chain's CDR3 is CASSLSAPPSTEAFF. The CDR3 DNA follows: TGTGCCAGCAGCTTGAGCGCCCCCCCGAGTACTGAAGCTTTCTTT.

The V call is TRBV5-1, the J call TRBJ1-3; D ambiguous. Per germline, CDR1 SGHRS and CDR2 YFSETQ. The CDR3 covers 15 residues. Trimming took off 0 bases at V and 1 base at J, with 8 bases between the two ends. As DNA, the CDR3 is TGCGCCAGCAGCTTGGAGTCGGGGTCTGGAAACACCATATATTTT. This encodes CASSLESGSGNTIYF.

As for this clone: Other nucleotide sequences from this sample produce the same CDR3. V and J are TRBV18 and TRBJ2-5, with D possibly TRBD1 on 6 matching bases. The germline V and J ends were trimmed by 2 bases and 5 bases, with 9 bases remaining between them. The CDR3 is 13 amino acids. Germline values: CDR1 KGHSH, CDR2 LQKENI. CDR3 in amino acids: CASSPNRAETQYF. The CDR3 DNA reads as TGTGCCAGCTCACCAAACAGGGCGGAGACCCAGTACTTC.

Only a few counts were recorded for this clone. The V and J genes are TRBV12-2 and TRBJ2-2; the D segment call TRBD2 is taken from the table without a DNA check. TRBV12-2 is termed a pseudogene. The CDR3 sequence is 18 residues long. CDR3 protein: CASRLGVRSGRPPGELFF. DNA of the CDR3: TGTGCAAGTCGCTTAGGTGTGAGGAGCGGGAGGCCCCCCGGGGAGCTGTTTTTT.

CDR3 nucleotide sequence: TGTGCCAGCTCAGATACTAGAAATGAGCAGTTCTTC. This translates into CASSDTRNEQFF. The chain combines TRBV18 with TRBJ2-1; tentative D call: TRBD2 (5 bases). The germline V and J ends were trimmed by 5 bases and 7 bases, with 9 bases remaining between them. Looked up from germline, CDR1 is KGHSH and CDR2 is LQKENI. The CDR3 has 12 residues.

The rearrangement joins TRBV10-3 to TRBJ1-5; D is perhaps TRBD1 (5 bases). The CDR3 is 15 residues long. Germline V gene sequence: CDR1 ENHRY, CDR2 SYGVKD. V was clipped by 0 bases and J by 7 bases, with 13 bases between them. CDR3 residues: CAISESQEGNQPQHF. CDR3 sequence (DNA): TGTGCCATCAGTGAGTCGCAGGAGGGGAACCAGCCCCAGCATTTT.

J is TRBJ2-7 and V is TRBV9; possibly TRBD1 for D (6 bases). The V and J ends lost 4 bases and 2 bases respectively, with 13 bases between them. Germline V gives CDR1 SGDLS, CDR2 YYNGEE. The length of the CDR3 is 14 residues. This chain's CDR3 is CASSISGQAYEQYF. The CDR3 DNA follows: TGTGCCAGCAGCATCTCGGGACAAGCCTACGAGCAGTACTTC.

This rearrangement joins TRBV6-2 or TRBV6-3 to TRBJ2-1; 12 positions agree with TRBD2. The V segment lost 0 bases and the J segment 4 bases; nucleotides outside the gene matches: 1. The CDR3 loop spans 16 amino acids. Germline V gives CDR1 MNHEY, CDR2 SVGEGT. CDR3 DNA sequence: TGTGCCAGCAGTTACTCACTAGCGGGAGGTTACAATGAGCAGTTCTTC. Translation: CASSYSLAGGYNEQFF.

The chain joins TRBV18 to TRBJ2-4; D gene ambiguous. The CDR3 length is 15 residues. CDR1 and CDR2 (germline): KGHSH, LQKENI. V shed 2 bases and J shed 0 bases, with 8 bases lying between them. CDR3 protein: CASSPSLIAKNIQYF. In DNA form, the CDR3 reads TGTGCCAGCTCACCAAGCCTTATAGCCAAAAACATTCAGTACTTC.

This chain joins TRBV6-2 or TRBV6-3 and TRBJ2-7; TRBD2 matches at 11 bases. The ends lost 2 bases at V and 2 bases at J; junction bases unmatched: 11. The CDR3 is 18 amino acids. Germline V CDR1 and CDR2: MNHEY, SVGEGT. CDR3 coding DNA: TGTGCCAGCAGTTACCCAAGCCGACTAGCGGGATTAGCCTACGAGCAGTACTTC. It yields the protein CASSYPSRLAGLAYEQYF.

The V gene is TRBV30, the J gene TRBJ2-1; TRBD2 matches at 10 bases. From germline, CDR1 is GTSNPN and CDR2 SVGIG (reference sequence). The CDR3 extends over 13 amino acids. J was trimmed by 10 bases and V by 2 bases; bases with no gene match: 5. CDR3 sequence: CAWSLDSGREQFF. The CDR3 nucleotides are TGTGCCTGGAGTTTGGATAGCGGGAGGGAGCAGTTCTTC.

This clone has a handful of counts. V is TRBV29-1 and J is TRBJ1-1; D gene unclear. Germline CDR1 SQVTM, CDR2 ANQGSEA. V was clipped by 5 bases and J by 1 base, with 14 bases between them. CDR3 size: 14 residues. As DNA, the CDR3 is TGCAGCGTTCTGGAGGTGGCAGGGAACACTGAAGCTTTCTTT. Translating gives CSVLEVAGNTEAFF.

This chain links TRBV7-2 with TRBJ1-4; TRBD1 is a possible D gene (5 bases). V was shortened by 1 base and J by 7 bases, with 13 bases between the two germline ends. Germline V gives CDR1 SGHTA, CDR2 FQGNSA. The CDR3 extends over 15 amino acids. CDR3 region: CASSLEGPVGEKLFF. The DNA for the CDR3 is TGTGCCAGCAGCTTAGAGGGGCCTGTTGGTGAAAAACTGTTTTTT.

The V gene is TRBV7-9, the J gene TRBJ2-1, with TRBD2 as a possible D gene (6 bases). CDR3 length equals 15 residues. CDR1 and CDR2 (germline): SEHNR, FQNEAQ (reference sequence). V lost 5 bases to trimming and J lost 5 bases, with 16 bases between them. The CDR3, as DNA: TGTGCCAGCAGCAAATACGACCAGCGGGACAATGAGCAGTTCTTC. Residues: CASSKYDQRDNEQFF.

CDR3 DNA: TGCGCCAGCAGCCAAGGGGTCATGGCTAGCGAGACCCAGTACTTC. Residues: CASSQGVMASETQYF. The chain carries TRBV4-1 and TRBJ2-5; the D gene is possibly TRBD2 (5 bases). The CDR3 totals 15 residues. From germline, CDR1 is MGHRA and CDR2 YSYEKL. Trimming took off 1 base at V and 5 bases at J, with 14 bases between the two ends.

The chain joins TRBV7-2 to TRBJ1-6; D unclear. Germline V gene sequence: CDR1 SGHTA, CDR2 FQGNSA. CDR3 length equals 12 residues. V shed 6 bases and J shed 13 bases, with 13 bases lying between them. CDR3 sequence (DNA): TGTGCCAGCAGTGCCTATTCGAGCCCCCTCCACTTT. Its translation: CASSAYSSPLHF.

The gene calls are TRBV30 and TRBJ2-2, with 9 bases matching TRBD2. CDR1 is GTSNPN, CDR2 SVGIG, per germline (reference sequence). This CDR3 contains 12 residues. The CDR3 coding sequence is TGTGTGACTAGCGGGAACACCGGGGAGCTGTTTTTT. This gives the protein CVTSGNTGELFF. Filled out from reference TRBV30 and TRBJ2-2, the complete variable domain reads SQTIHQWPATLVQPVGSPLSLECTVEGTSNPNLYWYRQAAGRGLQLLFYSVGIGQISSEVPQNLSASRPQDRQFILSSKKLLLSDSGFYLCVTSGNTGELFFGEGSRLTVL.

The chain recombines TRBV5-1 with TRBJ1-6; tentative D call: TRBD1 (6 bases). The CDR3 sequence is 13 residues long. V was pared by 2 bases and J by 10 bases, with 10 bases between. Germline CDR1 is SGHRS and CDR2 is YFSETQ. The CDR3, as DNA: TGCGCCAGCAGCTTTGGACAGTCGTCACCCCTCCACTTT. Amino acids: CASSFGQSSPLHF.

V and J are TRBV3-1 (or the pseudogene TRBV3-2) and TRBJ2-1; 11 bases are shared with TRBD2. The CDR3 extends over 15 amino acids. V trimming: 4 bases; J trimming: 5 bases; junction bases outside the gene matches: 4. The germline V gene encodes CDR1 LGHDT and CDR2 YNNKEL (reference sequence). CDR3 in DNA: TGTGCCAGCAGCCCACGACTAGCGGGGCACAATGAGCAGTTCTTC. This gives the protein CASSPRLAGHNEQFF.

Turning to this clone: Other DNA sequences from this sample encode an identical CDR3 as well. This chain connects TRBV24-1 to TRBJ2-3; TRBD2 aligns across 10 bases. Per germline, CDR1 KGHDR and CDR2 SFDVKD. Germline trimming cut 1 base from V and 0 bases from J; bases unmatched to any gene: 0. The CDR3 runs to 16 residues. CDR3 nucleotides: TGTGCCACCAGTGATTTAGCGGGAGGGAGCACAGATACGCAGTATTTT. Its protein product is CATSDLAGGSTDTQYF.

The rearrangement links TRBV7-9 to TRBJ2-7, with D unclear. This CDR3 contains 13 residues. The V gene's germline CDR1 is SEHNR and CDR2 FQNEAQ (reference sequence). V lost 1 base to trimming and J lost 4 bases, with 8 bases between them. CDR3 in DNA: TGTGCCAGCAGCTTAGTGTACGGGTACGAGCAGTACTTC. It encodes CASSLVYGYEQYF.

CDR3 sequence (DNA): TGTGCCAGCAGCTTAGCGAGGACTAGCGGGAGGGCCGGGCCAGAGACCCAGTACTTC. Encoded protein: CASSLARTSGRAGPETQYF. The rearrangement joins TRBV7-2 to TRBJ2-5, with 15 bases identical to TRBD2. This CDR3 is built from 19 residues. Trimming removed 0 bases from V and 4 bases from J; junction bases left unmatched: 9. Germline CDR1 and CDR2: SGHTA and FQGNSA. The variable domain in full, completed from reference TRBV7-2 and TRBJ2-5, reads GAGVSQSPSNKVTEKGKDVELRCDPISGHTALYWYRQSLGQGLEFLIYFQGNSAPDKSGLPSDRFSAERTGGSVSTLTIQRTQQEDSAVYLCASSLARTSGRAGPETQYFGPGTRLLVL.

The V gene is TRBV7-2, the J gene TRBJ2-2; 7 positions agree with TRBD1. Looked up from germline, CDR1 is SGHTA and CDR2 is FQGNSA. Trimming at V came to 1 base and at J to 2 bases, leaving 4 bases not matched to a gene. CDR3 size: 16 residues. The CDR3 DNA is TGTGCCAGCAGCTTAGTTAGGACAGGAAACACCGGGGAGCTGTTTTTT. This sequence encodes CASSLVRTGNTGELFF.

In its sample, this clone was seen a few times. The V gene is TRBV2, the J gene TRBJ1-1; no firm D call. Germline V gene sequence: CDR1 SNHLY, CDR2 FYNNEI. This CDR3 has 13 residues. V dropped 6 bases and J dropped 6 bases, with 14 bases sitting between them. CDR3 sequence (DNA): TGTGCCAGCAGGGCCCCAAGTGTGTCTGAAGCTTTCTTT. It translates to CASRAPSVSEAFF.

The rearrangement joins TRBV7-2 to TRBJ1-1; D is uncertain. Germline CDR1 and CDR2: SGHTA and FQGNSA. The CDR3 length is 15 residues. Trimming took 0 bases from V and 4 from J, leaving 12 bases between them. The CDR3 reads CASSLAMVSVTEAFF. The CDR3 DNA reads TGTGCCAGCAGCTTAGCGATGGTAAGCGTCACTGAAGCTTTCTTT.